This entry lists 4 T cell receptor beta chains sequenced from one sample in a study of early T cells in non-severe SARS-CoV-2 infection (TCRdb year 2021). Libraries came from 5' RACE. Reads for this sample came from a NextSeq 500. The raw public reads went through TCRdb reprocessing: fastp at Q25, MiXCR clone calling, in-frame beta chains kept. Entries that share a CDR3 protein sequence are merged under the most common genes and DNA. The sample contains some 40,000 distinct CDR3 sequences, 3% to 4.5% of them found a single time. The ten largest clones take up over 8% of the sample. The sequenced sample consisted of whole blood. Every receptor here comes from an adult who was a healthcare worker with PCR-confirmed SARS-CoV-2 infection or an uninfected control (not recorded which).

This clonotype occurred many times. The chain links TRBV27 to TRBJ1-6; D is perhaps TRBD1 (6 bases). CDR1 is MNHEY and CDR2 is SMNVEV in the germline V gene (reference sequence). The CDR3 is 12 amino acids. The ends were cut back, 4 bases at V and 9 bases at J, with 7 bases in the middle. CDR3 DNA sequence: TGTGCCAGCAGTTCAGGGGCTTCACCCCTCCACTTT. This sequence encodes CASSSGASPLHF.

Judged by abundance, this clonotype is medium-sized (0.01 to 0.1%). J is TRBJ2-2 and V is TRBV7-3; 13 bases line up with TRBD2. V dropped 6 bases and J dropped 6; count of bases not matched to a gene: 10. CDR1 and CDR2 (germline): SGHTA, FQGTGA. This CDR3 is built from 17 residues. CDR3 bases: TGTGCCAGCAGTTTAGGAGGGACTAGCGGGATTTCCGGGGAGCTGTTTTTT. Its protein is CASSLGGTSGISGELFF. The entire variable domain, with the rest obtained from reference TRBV7-3 and TRBJ2-2, is as follows: GAGVSQTPSNKVTEKGKYVELRCDPISGHTALYWYRQSLGQGPEFLIYFQGTGAADDSGLPNDRFFAVRPEGSVSTLKIQRTERGDSAVYLCASSLGGTSGISGELFFGEGSRLTVL.

This clonotype has a count of ten or more. The chain has TRBV7-3 and TRBJ1-6; D gene unclear. CDR1 and CDR2 (germline): SGHTA, FQGTGA. This CDR3 is 14 amino acids long. Trimming removed 0 bases at V and 6 bases at J, with 6 bases between. The CDR3 loop is CASSLTGSNSPLHF. In DNA, the CDR3 is TGTGCCAGCAGCTTAACCGGGAGTAATTCACCCCTCCACTTT.

This clonotype was picked up many times. V usage is TRBV5-4 and J usage is TRBJ1-1; D is uncertain. V was cut by 7 bases and J by 5 bases, with 18 bases left in between. Germline CDR1 reads SGHNT; CDR2 reads YYREEE (reference sequence). The CDR3 spans 14 residues. CDR3 coding DNA: TGTGCCAGCCTAATCGATTCGGGAAGTACTGAAGCTTTCTTT. Translated: CASLIDSGSTEAFF.